The present T cell receptor beta chain was sequenced within a study of T cell changes during pregnancy in multiple sclerosis. Profiled with immunoSEQ multiplex PCR; TCRdb holds only in-frame clones, not every one. This table has under 50,000 clones, around 93% appearing once. Losses at the gene ends were 3 bases for V and 7 bases for J; bases not matched to a gene: 8. CDR1 is GTSNPN and CDR2 is SVGIG in the germline V gene (reference sequence). The CDR3 consists of 14 residues. The material sequenced was CD8+ T cells from peripheral blood mononuclear cells, taken in the second trimester of pregnancy. The chain uses TRBV30 and TRBJ2-1; 8 positions match TRBD2. The sequence came from a female donor with multiple sclerosis, enrolled in a pregnancy study. CDR3 DNA: TGTGCCTGGAGCCCCGGGGGGGCCTTGAATGAGCAGTTCTTC. Protein: CAWSPGGALNEQFF.